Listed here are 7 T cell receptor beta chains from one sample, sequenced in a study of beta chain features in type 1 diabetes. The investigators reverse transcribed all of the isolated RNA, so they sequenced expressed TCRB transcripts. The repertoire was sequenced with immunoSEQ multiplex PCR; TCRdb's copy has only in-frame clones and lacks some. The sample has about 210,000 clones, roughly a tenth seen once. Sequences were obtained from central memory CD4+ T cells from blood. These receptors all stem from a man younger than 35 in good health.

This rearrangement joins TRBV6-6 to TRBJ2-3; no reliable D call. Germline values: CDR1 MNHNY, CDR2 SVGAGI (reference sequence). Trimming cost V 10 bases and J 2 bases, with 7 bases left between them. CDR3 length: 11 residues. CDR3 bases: TGTGCCACCACTTACACAGATACGCAGTATTTT. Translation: CATTYTDTQYF.

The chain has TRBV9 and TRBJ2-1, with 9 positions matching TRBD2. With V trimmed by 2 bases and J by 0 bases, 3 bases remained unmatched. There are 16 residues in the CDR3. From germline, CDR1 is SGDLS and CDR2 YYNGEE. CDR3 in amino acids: CASSVYSGSSYNEQFF. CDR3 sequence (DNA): TGTGCCAGCAGCGTCTATAGCGGGAGCTCCTACAATGAGCAGTTCTTC.

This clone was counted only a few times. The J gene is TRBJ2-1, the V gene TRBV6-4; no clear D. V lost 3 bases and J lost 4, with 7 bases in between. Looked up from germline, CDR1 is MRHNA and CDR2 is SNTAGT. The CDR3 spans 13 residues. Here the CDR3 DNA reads TGTGCCAGCAGTGATACTAATTACAATGAGCAGTTCTTC. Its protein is CASSDTNYNEQFF.

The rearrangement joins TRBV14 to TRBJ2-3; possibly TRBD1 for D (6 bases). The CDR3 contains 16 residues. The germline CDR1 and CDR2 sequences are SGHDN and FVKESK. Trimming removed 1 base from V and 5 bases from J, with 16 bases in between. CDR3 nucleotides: TGTGCCAGCAGCCAAGGGACAGCCCGAGGTCGAGATACGCAGTATTTT. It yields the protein CASSQGTARGRDTQYF.

CDR3 sequence reads: CSFSQNRDAYEQYF. The CDR3 DNA reads as TGCAGCTTCTCACAAAACAGGGACGCCTACGAGCAGTACTTC. The rearrangement joins TRBV29-1 to TRBJ2-7; D is perhaps TRBD1 (6 bases). Per the germline V gene, CDR1 is SQVTM and CDR2 is ANQGSEA. The V gene lost 8 bases and the J gene lost 2 bases, with 19 bases spanning the gap. CDR3 length: 14 amino acids.

The CDR3 DNA is TGTGCCAGCAGCTTAGCCGGGACTAGCGGTTACAATGAGCAGTTCTTC. As protein: CASSLAGTSGYNEQFF. J is TRBJ2-1 and V is TRBV7-2; 11 nucleotides align to TRBD2. The trim removed 0 bases at V and 4 bases at J, leaving 2 bases unmatched. The CDR3 extends over 16 amino acids. The germline gives CDR1 SGHTA, CDR2 FQGNSA. Full variable domain (missing parts from reference TRBV7-2 and TRBJ2-1): GAGVSQSPSNKVTEKGKDVELRCDPISGHTALYWYRQSLGQGLEFLIYFQGNSAPDKSGLPSDRFSAERTGGSVSTLTIQRTQQEDSAVYLCASSLAGTSGYNEQFFGPGTRLTVL.

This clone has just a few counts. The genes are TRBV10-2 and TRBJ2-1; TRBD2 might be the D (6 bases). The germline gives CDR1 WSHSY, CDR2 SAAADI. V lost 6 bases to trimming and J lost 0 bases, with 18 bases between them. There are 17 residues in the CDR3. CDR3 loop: CASRLNWDFSSYNEQFF. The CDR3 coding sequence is TGCGCCAGCAGACTAAATTGGGACTTCAGCTCCTACAATGAGCAGTTCTTC.